This record looks at one TCR beta chain sequence and its context. This entry belongs to a study of blood T cell repertoires in COVID-19. Sequencing used immunoSEQ multiplex PCR; TCRdb keeps in-frame clones, though not all of them. The sample has approximately 400,000 clones; more than 75% are singletons. The CDR3 is made up of 14 amino acids. Trimming removed 1 base at V and 6 bases at J, with 12 bases between. The germline V gene has CDR1 KGHSH and CDR2 LQKENI. Sequenced material: PBMCs or T cells enriched from blood (not recorded which). The rearrangement joins TRBV18 to TRBJ1-1; D possibly corresponds to TRBD1 (5 bases). This receptor was identified in a man aged 25 to 40 who had recovered from COVID-19. The CDR3 DNA is TGTGCCAGCTCACCACTAGGAGGGGTGGCTGAAGCTTTCTTT. Translation: CASSPLGGVAEAFF.